Here is one TCR beta chain with its context. TCRdb keeps only in-frame clones here, not all; method: immunoSEQ multiplex PCR. This sample yields roughly 2.1 million clones, of which 90% to 95% are seen a single time; over 1.5% belongs to the top ten. The naive CD8 population came from CD45RO-negative cells selected for CCR7, without terminally differentiated effector memory CD45RA+ cells. The data belong to a study of shared clonotypes between healthy human individuals. Germline CDR1 LNHDA, CDR2 SQIVND (reference sequence). CDR3 length equals 14 residues. V dropped 3 bases and J dropped 5 bases, with 13 bases sitting between them.

The sample consisted of naive CD8+ T cells from PBMCs. The receptor was derived from a young man in good health. Some clones in this sample may be carry-over from other donors' samples. The rearrangement joins TRBV19 to TRBJ2-5, with a possible D match to TRBD1 (6 bases). The CDR3 loop is CASSILGGAETQYF. The CDR3 nucleotides read TGTGCCAGTAGTATTCTAGGGGGAGCGGAGACCCAGTACTTC.